This T cell receptor (beta chain) was captured by sequencing in a study of T cells in Graves' hyperthyroidism and ophthalmopathy. The study's findings and limits: Clonotypes that were expanded in thyroid above 0.001 mostly appeared in blood too.

Patients counted as stable if ophthalmopathy did not develop within 18 months. This sample holds PBMCs from roughly 10 ml fresh peripheral blood. From RNA transcripts, TCR beta CDR3 regions were amplified. When the TCR CDR3 underwent first-round RT-PCR, the HTBI primer set was used. TCRdb re-called the multiplex PCR reads through MiXCR, storing one row per CDR3 protein. The sample consists of 250,000 to 350,000 distinct CDR3 sequences, 15% to 20% of them appearing once. Remarks on this clonotype: Its cognate antigen is unknown.

The receptor was derived from a man younger than 45 with Graves' hyperthyroidism. The specimen was blood.

CDR3 loop: CANGQTANTEAFF. CDR3 nucleotides: TGTGCCAACGGACAGACAGCGAACACTGAAGCTTTCTTT. The chain has TRBV5-8 and TRBJ1-1, with D tentatively TRBD1 (6 bases). Germline values: CDR1 SGHTS, CDR2 YDEGEE. Trimming left V 9 bases short and J 1 base short, with 13 bases between. The CDR3 consists of 13 residues.